The 15 T cell receptor beta chains below come from one sample, sequenced in a study of blood T cell repertoires in COVID-19. Assay used: immunoSEQ multiplex PCR; TCRdb lists only in-frame clones, some missing. The sample yields about 180,000 clones, about four fifths seen once. The sequenced sample was peripheral blood. All receptors come from a man in his 70s with active or convalescent COVID-19.

V usage is TRBV6-1 and J usage is TRBJ2-1; TRBD1 is a possible D gene (7 bases). The V end was cut by 3 bases, the J end by 7 bases, with 16 bases between. The CDR3 spans 15 residues. CDR1 and CDR2 (germline): MNHNS, SASEGT. DNA of the CDR3: TGTGCCAGCAGTGAGGAGGGGGCAGGGACGAATGAGCAGTTCTTC. This translates into CASSEEGAGTNEQFF.

The gene calls are TRBV5-1 and TRBJ2-3, with TRBD1 matching 8 bases. V shed 6 bases and J 8 bases; nucleotides not matched to a gene: 11. Germline assignment: CDR1 SGHRS and CDR2 YFSETQ. The CDR3 loop spans 14 amino acids. The CDR3 protein is CASTLDRDGGTQYF. CDR3 nucleotides: TGCGCCAGCACTCTGGACAGGGACGGGGGTACGCAGTATTTT.

CDR3 loop: CAWMGSGGQETQYF. In DNA form, the CDR3 reads TGTGCCTGGATGGGTAGCGGGGGACAAGAGACCCAGTACTTC. V gene TRBV30 combines with J gene TRBJ2-5, with 9 nucleotides matching TRBD2. CDR3 size: 14 residues. J gave up 2 bases and V 4 bases, and 5 bases lay outside the gene matches. CDR1 is GTSNPN, CDR2 SVGIG, per germline (reference sequence). The full variable domain, rest sourced from reference TRBV30 and TRBJ2-5, is SQTIHQWPATLVQPVGSPLSLECTVEGTSNPNLYWYRQAAGRGLQLLFYSVGIGQISSEVPQNLSASRPQDRQFILSSKKLLLSDSGFYLCAWMGSGGQETQYFGPGTRLLVL.

The chain has TRBV6-5 and TRBJ2-3, with 11 bases fitting TRBD2. Germline V CDR1 and CDR2: MNHEY, SVGAGI. Germline trimming cut 9 bases from V and 2 bases from J; bases unmatched to any gene: 4. CDR3 size: 14 residues. The chain's CDR3 is CASTGLAVTDTQYF. Here the CDR3 DNA reads TGTGCCAGTACGGGACTAGCGGTCACAGATACGCAGTATTTT.

V is TRBV6-5 and J is TRBJ1-2; TRBD1 matches 8 bases. The germline V gene encodes CDR1 MNHEY and CDR2 SVGAGI. The CDR3 sequence is 15 residues long. V shed 7 bases, J shed 5 bases, and the junction held 12 bases outside the gene matches. This chain's CDR3 is CASNLGQGAIYGYTF. For the CDR3, the DNA is TGTGCCAGCAATCTAGGGCAGGGGGCTATTTATGGCTACACCTTC.

This clone has a single count. The V and J genes are TRBV27 and TRBJ1-1, with D possibly TRBD1 on 5 matching bases. This CDR3 has 14 residues. CDR1 MNHEY and CDR2 SMNVEV come from the germline V gene (reference sequence). With 2 bases removed from V and 1 base from J, the gap between germline ends came to 8 bases. CDR3 protein: CASSLRGGNTEAFF. CDR3 nucleotide sequence: TGTGCCAGCAGTTTACGGGGGGGGAACACTGAAGCTTTCTTT.

CDR3: CASSLGLAGGSTDTQYF. In nucleotides, the CDR3 is TGCGCCAGCAGCTTGGGACTAGCGGGGGGAAGCACAGATACGCAGTATTTT. This chain connects TRBV5-1 to TRBJ2-3, with 13 bases lining up with TRBD2. The CDR3 spans 17 residues. Per germline, CDR1 SGHRS and CDR2 YFSETQ. Trimming removed 0 bases from V and 0 bases from J; junction bases left unmatched: 1.

The chain combines TRBV4-3 with TRBJ1-1, with D unclear. The CDR3 spans 13 residues. With 0 bases removed from V and 6 bases from J, the gap between germline ends came to 8 bases. Germline V gene data show CDR1 as LGHNA and CDR2 as YSLEER. The CDR3 DNA follows: TGCGCCAGCAGCCAAGATTCTGGAGCTGAAGCTTTCTTT. It specifies CASSQDSGAEAFF.

This chain joins TRBV4-2 and TRBJ2-1; D might be TRBD1 (8 bases). The CDR3 contains 20 residues. Germline V gives CDR1 LGHNA, CDR2 YNFKEQ. With 4 bases removed from V and 9 bases from J, the gap between germline ends came to 34 bases. The CDR3 reads CASSLRDRISGPGLIGEQFF. CDR3 nucleotides: TGTGCCAGCAGCCTCCGGGACAGGATTAGCGGGCCGGGTCTCATCGGTGAGCAGTTCTTC.

The V and J genes are TRBV7-9 and TRBJ1-1; D ambiguous. V lost 4 bases and J 1 base, leaving 7 bases between the germline ends. Germline assignment: CDR1 SEHNR and CDR2 FQNEAQ (reference sequence). The CDR3 is 13 amino acids. CDR3 loop: CASSSRPNTEAFF. For the CDR3, the DNA is TGTGCCAGCAGCTCCAGGCCGAACACTGAAGCTTTCTTT.

This clone was detected once. The chain employs TRBV3-1 (or the pseudogene TRBV3-2) and TRBJ2-2; 11 bases line up with TRBD2. The CDR3 has 18 amino acids. Germline loops: CDR1 LGHDT, CDR2 YNNKEL (reference sequence). J gave up 8 bases and V 4 bases, and 15 bases lay outside the gene matches. The CDR3 DNA follows: TGTGCCAGCAGCCCAAGGTGGCTAGCGGGGGGCTCCGGAGGGGAGCTGTTTTTT. Translation: CASSPRWLAGGSGGELFF.

The rearrangement links TRBV19 to TRBJ2-7; 11 bases are shared with TRBD2. With 3 bases clipped from V and 2 bases from J, the junction kept 3 bases outside the gene matches. This CDR3 is 15 amino acids long. The germline V gene encodes CDR1 LNHDA and CDR2 SQIVND (reference sequence). CDR3 amino acids: CASSMKTSGAYEQYF. The CDR3 bases are TGTGCCAGTAGTATGAAGACTAGCGGGGCCTACGAGCAGTACTTC.

The chain uses TRBV7-9 and TRBJ2-3; the match to TRBD2 covers 8 bases. The CDR3 spans 17 residues. V gave up 0 bases and J gave up 4 bases; unmatched junction bases: 9. CDR1 is SEHNR and CDR2 is FQNEAQ in the germline V gene (reference sequence). The CDR3 region is CASSLAPSGSSADTQYF. CDR3 sequence (DNA): TGTGCCAGCAGCTTAGCCCCGAGCGGGAGTAGCGCAGATACGCAGTATTTT.

This clone is a singleton in its sample. The chain is built from TRBV3-1 (or the pseudogene TRBV3-2) and TRBJ2-5, with D maybe TRBD1 (6 bases). Trimming pared 4 bases from V and 2 bases from J, leaving 11 bases between. In germline, CDR1 is LGHDT, CDR2 YNNKEL (reference sequence). The CDR3 length is 14 residues. In DNA form, the CDR3 reads TGTGCCAGCAGCCGAGCCGGGACACAAGAGACCCAGTACTTC. Its translation: CASSRAGTQETQYF.

This clone was recorded at least ten times. The gene calls are TRBV12-3 or TRBV12-4 and TRBJ1-6; 11 bases are a match to TRBD1. The ends lost 8 bases at V and 10 bases at J; junction bases unmatched: 4. There are 13 residues in the CDR3. DNA of the CDR3: TGTGCCAGCGGACAGGGGGCTGAGTCACCCCTCCACTTT. Protein: CASGQGAESPLHF.